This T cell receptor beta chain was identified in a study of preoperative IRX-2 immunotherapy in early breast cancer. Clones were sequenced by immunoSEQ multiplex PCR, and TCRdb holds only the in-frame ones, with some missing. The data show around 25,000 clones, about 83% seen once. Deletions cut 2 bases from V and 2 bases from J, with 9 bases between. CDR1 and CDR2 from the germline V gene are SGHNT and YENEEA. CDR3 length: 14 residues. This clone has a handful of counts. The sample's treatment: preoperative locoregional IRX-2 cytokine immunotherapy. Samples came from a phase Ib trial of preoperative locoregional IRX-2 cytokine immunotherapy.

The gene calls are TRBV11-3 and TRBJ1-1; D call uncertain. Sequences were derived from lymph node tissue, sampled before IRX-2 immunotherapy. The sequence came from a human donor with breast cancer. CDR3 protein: CASSLQAANTEAFF. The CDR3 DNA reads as TGTGCCAGCAGCTTACAGGCCGCCAACACTGAAGCTTTCTTT.